The 29 T cell receptor beta chains presented below share a single source sample, sequenced in a study of tumor and adjacent non-tumor tissue in lung cancer. TCRbeta libraries were built with three rounds of nested PCR, modified from ARM-PCR. MiXCR was run by TCRdb on the multiplex PCR reads, yielding one entry per CDR3 protein. The sample lists over 60,000 distinct CDR3 sequences, roughly 80% occurring once. No cell sorting was done before RNA was extracted from the tissue. Material: lung tumor tissue. Every receptor here comes from a woman aged 45-65 years with non-small cell lung cancer.

Concerning this clonotype itself: The CDR3 end shows no conserved phenylalanine or tryptophan, and so a read error is likely. V and J are TRBV10-2 and TRBJ2-1, with a possible D match to TRBD2 (5 bases). The CDR3 has 16 residues. CDR1 is WSHSY and CDR2 is SAAADI in the germline V gene. In DNA, the CDR3 is TGCGCCAGTAGTGAGTCGGTCTCGGGGTTTGGCAATGAGCAGTTCTTA. Amino acids: CASSESVSGFGNEQFL.

This clonotype is medium-sized in the sample. V gene TRBV29-1 combines with J gene TRBJ1-1, with TRBD1 identical over 7 bases. V lost 6 bases to trimming and J lost 1 base; unmatched junction nucleotides: 5. CDR3 size: 13 residues. The germline CDR1 and CDR2 sequences are SQVTM and ANQGSEA. This chain's CDR3 is CSVMTGSNTEAFF. The CDR3 coding sequence is TGCAGCGTCATGACAGGGTCGAACACTGAAGCTTTCTTT.

Note on this clonotype: Its ends do not fully match the called genes, so a read error is possible. V usage is TRBV20-1 and J usage is TRBJ2-1, with TRBD2 matching over 9 bases. CDR1 and CDR2 from the germline V gene are DFQATT and SNEGSKA (reference sequence). CDR3 length: 17 residues. The CDR3 loop reads CSARDGGSGSFPAEHFF. For the CDR3, the DNA is TGCAGTGCTAGAGATGGGGGTAGCGGGAGTTTTCCGGCTGAGCACTTCTTC.

This clonotype is medium-sized (0.01 to 0.1%). The chain is built from TRBV29-1 and TRBJ1-1; 7 nucleotides align to TRBD1. With V trimmed by 3 bases and J by 7 bases, 8 bases remained unmatched. From germline, CDR1 is SQVTM and CDR2 ANQGSEA. This CDR3 region has 13 residues. CDR3 sequence reads: CSVDKGTASEAFF. The CDR3 DNA reads as TGCAGCGTTGACAAAGGGACAGCTAGTGAAGCTTTCTTT.

The rearrangement uses TRBV10-3 and TRBJ2-1; 12 bases are shared with TRBD2. Germline V gene sequence: CDR1 ENHRY, CDR2 SYGVKD. This CDR3 spans 16 amino acids. DNA of the CDR3: TGTACCACTTCAAGACTAGCGGGAGAAGGTGGAGATGAGCAGTTCTTC. It is translated as CTTSRLAGEGGDEQFF.

This clonotype is classed as medium-sized. The gene calls are TRBV30 and TRBJ2-1; 8 bases are shared with TRBD1. The CDR3 is 12 amino acids. Germline V gene data show CDR1 as GTSNPN and CDR2 as SVGIG (reference sequence). Trimming cost V 0 bases and J 9 bases; bases outside gene matches: 1. The DNA for the CDR3 is TGTGCCTGGAGTGTACAGGGGGTTGAGCAGTTCTTC. This codes for CAWSVQGVEQFF.

The gene calls are TRBV20-1 and TRBJ2-3; possibly TRBD2 for D (5 bases). The length of the CDR3 is 16 residues. Trimming pared 4 bases from V and 5 bases from J, leaving 22 bases between. Germline lookup yields CDR1 DFQATT and CDR2 SNEGSKA (reference sequence). DNA for the CDR3: TGCAGTGCTATAGCCTCCCGGGGTAGTACGGTAGATACGCAGTATTTT. Residues: CSAIASRGSTVDTQYF.

Remarks on this clonotype: Since the CDR3 does not end with the conserved phenylalanine or tryptophan, this likely comes from a read error. The chain employs TRBV28 and TRBJ2-3; the D is unclear. The CDR3 is made up of 13 amino acids. Per the germline V gene, CDR1 is MDHEN and CDR2 is SYDVKM. This chain's CDR3 is CVSSNNMEDTQYS. The DNA of the CDR3 is TGTGTCAGCAGCAACAACATGGAAGATACGCAGTATTCT.

Comments on this clonotype: At one end, the junction sequence differs from germline, possibly due to a read error. The J gene is TRBJ2-1, the V gene TRBV28; D is possibly TRBD1 (6 bases). Germline assignment: CDR1 MDHEN and CDR2 SYDVKM. The length of the CDR3 is 14 residues. The CDR3 sequence: CASRTGTRVAEHFF. CDR3 DNA sequence: TGTGCCAGCAGGACCGGGACACGGGTAGCTGAGCATTTCTTC. Full variable domain (outside the CDR3, taken from reference TRBV28 and TRBJ2-1): DVKVTQSSRYLVKRTGEKVFLECVQDMDHENMFWYRQDPGLGLRLIYFSYDVKMKEKGDIPEGYSVSREKKERFSLILESASTNQTSMYLCASRTGTRVAEHFFGPGTRLTVL.

Note on this clonotype: Sequence at one end of the junction differs from germline and may be a read error. The J gene is TRBJ1-6, the V gene TRBV6-2 or TRBV6-3; a weak D match, TRBD1 (5 bases). CDR3 length: 13 amino acids. CDR1 is MNHEY and CDR2 is SVGEGT in the germline V gene. The CDR3 loop reads CASLGQNNSRLHF. Written as DNA, the CDR3 is TGTGCCAGCTTGGGGCAAAATAATTCACGCCTCCACTTT.

This clonotype has at least ten counts. The chain uses TRBV20-1 and TRBJ2-7; 9 bases are a match to TRBD2. The V gene's germline CDR1 is DFQATT and CDR2 SNEGSKA (reference sequence). This CDR3 is 15 amino acids long. The V gene end was trimmed by 5 bases and the J gene end by 1 base; junction bases not matched to a gene: 9. The CDR3 DNA follows: TGCAGTGCTTTCTCCAATAGCGGGAGATCCTACGAGCAGTACTTC. Translated: CSAFSNSGRSYEQYF.

V usage is TRBV29-1 and J usage is TRBJ1-2; maybe TRBD1 (6 bases). The CDR3 is 16 amino acids. With 6 bases removed from V and 4 bases from J, the gap between germline ends came to 24 bases. The germline gives CDR1 SQVTM, CDR2 ANQGSEA. CDR3 bases: TGCAGCGTCCAATATATAGGAAGGGACATCGCCTATGGCTACACCTTC. Protein: CSVQYIGRDIAYGYTF. Full variable domain (remainder filled in from reference TRBV29-1 and TRBJ1-2): SAVISQKPSRDICQRGTSLTIQCQVDSQVTMMFWYRQQPGQSLTLIATANQGSEATYESGFVIDKFPISRPNLTFSTLTVSNMSPEDSSIYLCSVQYIGRDIAYGYTFGSGTRLTVV.

Turning to this clonotype: One junction end does not reproduce the germline sequence, and a read error may be involved. The gene calls are TRBV6-6 and TRBJ2-1; 9 bases are shared with TRBD1. From germline, CDR1 is MNHNY and CDR2 SVGAGI (reference sequence). CDR3 length: 15 residues. The DNA for the CDR3 is TGTGCCAGCAGTTACGGGACAGGGCGTACCAGTGAGCACTTCTTC. This sequence encodes CASSYGTGRTSEHFF.

Concerning this clonotype itself: The final CDR3 position lacks the conserved phenylalanine or tryptophan, pointing to a likely read error. The V call is TRBV6-5, the J call TRBJ2-7, with 7 nucleotides matching TRBD1. CDR1 and CDR2 (germline): MNHEY, SVGAGI. This CDR3 is 14 amino acids long. The V gene end was trimmed by 6 bases and the J gene end by 7 bases; junction bases not matched to a gene: 12. For the CDR3, the DNA is TGTGCCAGCAGATGGGACAGTCGGACTTATGAGCAGTACTTA. Translating gives CASRWDSRTYEQYL.

Points on this clonotype: One end of the junction varies from germline; a read error may be responsible. The V gene is TRBV29-1, the J gene TRBJ2-3, with a tentative D call TRBD1 (6 bases). Germline V gene data show CDR1 as SQVTM and CDR2 as ANQGSEA. CDR3 size: 12 residues. The CDR3 protein is CSVGQDGDTQYF. In DNA, the CDR3 is TGCAGCGTTGGACAGGATGGTGATACGCAGTACTTT.

In the case of this clonotype: The junction differs from germline at one of its ends, possibly a read error. The chain's CDR3 is CASSLEGSSEKMFF. For the CDR3, the DNA is TGTGCCAGCAGCCTGGAGGGAAGCAGCGAAAAAATGTTTTTT. This chain connects TRBV5-6 to TRBJ1-4; D not resolved. This CDR3 is 14 amino acids long. The germline CDR1 and CDR2 sequences are SGHDT and YYEEEE.

J is TRBJ2-5 and V is TRBV6-5; a possible D gene is TRBD1 (5 bases). The CDR3 has 15 residues. The ends were cut back, 3 bases at V and 6 bases at J, with 17 bases in the middle. Per germline, CDR1 MNHEY and CDR2 SVGAGI. The CDR3 is CASSYSLTQGKTQYF. CDR3 nucleotides: TGTGCCAGCAGTTATAGCCTCACCCAGGGAAAGACCCAGTACTTC.

To note about this clonotype: One junction end does not reproduce the germline sequence, and a read error may be involved. The chain couples TRBV29-1 to TRBJ2-1, with D possibly being TRBD2 (5 bases). Germline loops: CDR1 SQVTM, CDR2 ANQGSEA. The CDR3 sequence is 16 residues long. CDR3 nucleotides: TGCAGCGTTGAAGGGGCTAGCCCCCACTCCTACAATGGGCAGTTCTTC. Translating gives CSVEGASPHSYNGQFF.

This clonotype was seen only once. The junction departs from the called germline gene at one end, perhaps through a read error. The chain is built from TRBV5-1 and TRBJ2-5; 9 nucleotides align to TRBD1. The CDR3 sequence is 14 residues long. The germline CDR1 and CDR2 sequences are SGHRS and YFSETQ. The CDR3 nucleotides read TGCTCCAGCAGCTTGTGGACAGGGGAAGAGACACAGTACTTC. This codes for CSSSLWTGEETQYF.

The chain combines TRBV11-2 with TRBJ2-1; TRBD2 aligns across 13 bases. With V trimmed by 0 bases and J by 10 bases, 9 bases remained unmatched. The CDR3 sequence is 17 residues long. The germline gives CDR1 SGHAT, CDR2 FQNNGV. This CDR3 reads CASSLDSGLAGLEEQFF. The CDR3 nucleotides are TGTGCCAGCAGCTTAGACTCGGGACTAGCGGGACTCGAAGAGCAGTTCTTC.

The genes are TRBV24-1 and TRBJ2-3; D might be TRBD1 (6 bases). Trimming removed 11 bases at V and 2 bases at J, with 16 bases between. From germline, CDR1 is KGHDR and CDR2 SFDVKD. The CDR3 spans 14 residues. In DNA form, the CDR3 reads TGTGCCATCACTGATTGGACAGCCACAGATACGCAGTATTTT. Translation: CAITDWTATDTQYF.

Sample share makes this clonotype medium-sized. The CDR3 sequence: CASSLTRTQTGNTIYF. The CDR3 coding sequence is TGTGCCAGCAGCTTAACCCGGACTCAGACTGGAAACACCATATATTTT. The V call is TRBV11-2, the J call TRBJ1-3, with unresolved D. Germline-derived CDR1 and CDR2 are SGHAT and FQNNGV. The CDR3 runs to 16 residues. The ends were cut back, 2 bases at V and 2 bases at J, with 13 bases in the middle.

This clonotype was seen only once. Sequence at one end of the junction differs from germline and may be a read error. The gene calls are TRBV4-1 and TRBJ1-5; no definite D call. CDR1 MGHRA and CDR2 YSYEKL come from the germline V gene. CDR3 length equals 15 residues. CDR3 DNA: TGCGCCTGCAGCCAAGACCCGACAAGCAATCAGGCCCAGGATTTT. Translated: CACSQDPTSNQAQDF.

As concerns this clonotype: Relative to the germline gene, one junction end is altered; a read error may explain this. J is TRBJ2-7 and V is TRBV11-2; possibly TRBD2 for D (6 bases). The germline V gene has CDR1 SGHAT and CDR2 FQNNGV. The CDR3 runs 16 residues. This chain's CDR3 is CASRLRGLSVSDEQYF. For the CDR3, the DNA is TGTGCCAGCAGGCTAAGAGGACTATCGGTCTCGGACGAGCAATATTTC.

This clonotype was counted once. The junction shows a germline mismatch at one end, possibly a read error. V is TRBV4-1 and J is TRBJ2-7; D remains unclear. Germline lookup yields CDR1 MGHRA and CDR2 YSYEKL. The CDR3 extends over 14 amino acids. This CDR3 reads CASSQEASSYEKYF. In DNA form, the CDR3 reads TGCGCCAGTAGCCAAGAGGCCAGTAGCTACGAGAAGTACTTC.

To note about this clonotype: One end of the junction fails to match germline, which may point to a read error. The rearrangement uses TRBV7-2 and TRBJ2-1; 7 positions agree with TRBD2. Germline CDR1 SGHTA, CDR2 FQGNSA. The CDR3 has 16 amino acids. The CDR3 nucleotides are TGTGTCAGCAGCTTAGTCCCCCTAGCGGTGGTAAATGAACAGTTCTTC. Translation gives CVSSLVPLAVVNEQFF.

Comment on this clonotype: Possible read error: a much larger clone is one base away. Since the CDR3 does not end with the conserved phenylalanine or tryptophan, this likely comes from a read error. This chain connects TRBV5-6 to TRBJ1-2; D remains unclear. CDR3 length equals 13 residues. The V gene lost 0 bases and the J gene lost 0 bases, with 3 bases spanning the gap. Germline CDR1 SGHDT, CDR2 YYEEEE. The chain's CDR3 is CASSLDTNYGYTL. In nucleotides, the CDR3 is TGTGCCAGCAGCTTGGACACTAACTATGGCTACACCTTA.

As regards this clonotype: Mismatch with germline at one junction end may stem from a read error. This sequence joins TRBV6-1 and TRBJ1-5; D gene unclear. The CDR3 loop spans 13 amino acids. Per the germline V gene, CDR1 is MNHNS and CDR2 is SASEGT. CDR3 nucleotides: TGTGCCAGCAGTGAGCTTGGGGTTCAGGCCCAGCGTTTT. As protein: CASSELGVQAQRF.

About this clonotype: A read error may account for a junction end that differs from germline. The J gene is TRBJ1-2, the V gene TRBV29-1; tentatively, D is TRBD1 (6 bases). This CDR3 comprises 12 residues. Germline values: CDR1 SQVTM, CDR2 ANQGSEA. The CDR3 is CRVEVGGYGYTF. The CDR3 DNA reads TGCAGGGTTGAAGTCGGGGGCTATGGTTACACCTTC. The whole variable domain, filled in from reference TRBV29-1 and TRBJ1-2, reads SAVISQKPSRDICQRGTSLTIQCQVDSQVTMMFWYRQQPGQSLTLIATANQGSEATYESGFVIDKFPISRPNLTFSTLTVSNMSPEDSSIYLCRVEVGGYGYTFGSGTRLTVV.